This entry features one TCR beta chain sequence. Its antigen is currently unknown. V lost 7 bases to trimming and J lost 3 bases; unmatched junction nucleotides: 9. The CDR3 spans 14 residues. The germline CDR1 and CDR2 sequences are MNHEY and SVGAGI. The primer mix had 60 Vbeta and 13 Jbeta primers. Only in-frame clones appear in the TCRdb table, and some are missing; sequencing was by immunoSEQ multiplex PCR. The data show approximately 290,000 clones, 80% seen once. This entry is derived from a study of cytomegalovirus exposure and HLA in healthy donors. The study, taken as a whole, reports: According to an earlier analysis, most TCR beta V segments yielded productive rearrangements about 90% or about 30% of the time.

The clonotype originates from a girl aged 2-10 years in good health and CMV-seronegative. What was sequenced was PBMCs. The chain is built from TRBV6-5 and TRBJ2-7; the match to TRBD2 covers 7 bases. CDR3 coding DNA: TGTGCCAGCACCGGAGCGGGATCTGTCTACGAGCAGTACTTC. Translated: CASTGAGSVYEQYF.